A single TCR beta chain is shown here with its context. Its antigen remains undetermined. Base qualities are not at hand, and no much larger clone is one base apart. This specimen belongs to a study of beta chain bispecific antibodies for T cell cancers (dated by TCRdb to about 2021). Regarding the research as a whole: Healthy donor T cells were cocultured with T cell leukemia lines and bispecific antibodies, then TRBV sequencing of surviving cells measured the depletion of each TRBV family. General findings and caveats noted by the study authors: Leukemia cell line cells were mixed with normal T cells in each sequenced sample, and most of the targeted TRBV signal was derived from the leukemia cells rather than from the normal T cells.

T cells were expanded from blood mononuclear cells for approximately three days with either the anti-CD3 antibody OKT3 or CD3/CD28 Dynabeads. The expanded T cells were grown in RPMI 1640 containing around 9.2% fetal bovine serum, recombinant human IL-2 (about 100 IU/ml) and IL-7 (around 5 ng/ml). Each coculture mixed 5 x 10^4 or so target cells and 5 x 10^4 or so normal T cells with bispecific antibody in about 0.09 mL and was incubated at 37 degrees C for 15 to 20 hours. Every bispecific antibody was made of two single-chain variable fragments, expressed in a single-chain diabody format carrying a His tag. The effector T cells were obtained from healthy human donors, with peripheral blood mononuclear cells isolated from leukapheresis samples by Ficoll density gradient centrifugation. Unique molecular identifier barcodes were built into the libraries and used for clonotype quantification. Qiagen AllPrep DNA/RNA Micro kits were used to isolate total RNA, and an Agilent TapeStation was used to check RNA quality. TCR beta libraries were built by 5' RACE: cDNA synthesis followed by two PCR steps using TCR beta constant-region gene-specific primers. Sequencing of the TCR beta libraries was performed on an Illumina MiSeq platform. In the source study's methods: Reads were processed with MIGEC, MiXCR and VDJtools. To get a clonotype's frequency, the unique molecular identifiers belonging to that clonotype were divided by all unique molecular identifiers in the sample. The raw public reads went through TCRdb reprocessing: fastp at Q25, MiXCR clone calling, in-frame beta chains kept. Each entry merges the rows of one CDR3 protein and shows their most common DNA and genes. TCRdb's processing, not the study's, gives the V and J calls here. The sample table lists tens of thousands of distinct CDR3 sequences, over 2.5% of them with a count of one. Over 25% of the sample is in the top ten clones.

The TCR sequence derives from a human donor in good health. Some clones in this sample may be carry-over from other donors' samples. The specimen sequenced was healthy donor T cells cultured with leukemia cells.

Here the CDR3 is given as CASSFTLGTTNEKLFF. The DNA reads as follows: TGTGCCAGCAGCTTCACCCTCGGGACAACTAATGAAAAACTGTTTTTT. The rearranged segments are TRBV5-6 and TRBJ1-4, with the D gene call left open. The CDR3 contains 16 residues, cysteine and phenylalanine counted. Just the 48-base CDR3 DNA is kept, in frame starting at base 1. CDR1 and CDR2, looked up from the germline V gene, are SGHDT and YYEEEE. V and J lose 2 bases and 0 bases, and a span of 11 bases separates them. Joined to the reference TRBV5-6 and TRBJ1-4 proteins, this CDR3 gives the full variable domain: DAGVTQSPTHLIKTRGQQVTLRCSPKSGHDTVSWYQQALGQGPQFIFQYYEEEERQRGNFPDRFSGHQFPNYSSELNVNALLLGDSALYLCASSFTLGTTNEKLFFGSGTQLSVL.